This T cell receptor (beta chain) derives from a study of control samples from healthy donors and cancer patients (TCRdb year 2020). From cysteine to phenylalanine, the CDR3 is 14 amino acids long. Only the CDR3 region is kept as DNA, spanning 42 bases read in frame from base 1. Details on this clone: Its antigen is not yet known.

Library method: the immunoSEQ multiplex PCR assay. The table comes from immuneACCESS by way of TCRdb, which keeps in-frame sequences with V and J called. Part of the clones is missing from these tables; in studies checked, under half for an unresolved V gene and the rest for unknown reasons. The sample table on file contains about 210,000 clones. The ten largest clones represent 2% to 2.5% of the sample. The specimen sequenced was blood. The rearranged chain carries TRBV12-2 and TRBJ2-1; the table calls TRBD2, which could not be checked here. TRBV12-2 is annotated as a pseudogene. This TCR came from a woman aged 25 to 39 in good health. The nucleotide sequence reads as follows: TGTGCAAGTCGCCCCAGTTGGAGGTACAATGAGCAGTTCTTC. This encodes CASRPSWRYNEQFF.